This TCR beta chain derives from a study of blood T cell repertoires in COVID-19. Study-level information: COVID-19 samples, acute and convalescent, were from the United States, Italy and Spain. PBMCs, B-cell-depleted T cells, or T cells provided the cDNA or gDNA that made up the material.

Germline V CDR1 and CDR2: SEHNR, FQNEAQ (reference sequence). The CDR3 is 13 residues long. V gave up 5 bases and J gave up 5 bases, with 10 bases separating them. Original data processing: Reference gene primer amplification yielded estimated nucleated cell counts. Sequenced by immunoSEQ multiplex PCR; TCRdb stores in-frame clones only, minus some. D and trimming were read from the DNA, whereas the V and J calls and clone size are those reported in that table. The sample lists roughly 240,000 clones; approximately 90% were seen once. This chain links TRBV7-9 with TRBJ1-5, with D perhaps TRBD1 (6 bases). The source of this sequence is a man aged 18 to 30 with active or convalescent COVID-19. The sequenced material came from peripheral blood. The chain's CDR3 is CASSVQGYQPQHF. CDR3 DNA: TGTGCCAGCAGCGTACAGGGATATCAGCCCCAGCATTTT.